A selection of T cell receptor beta chains follows, all from one sample in a study of blood T cells in healthy people across ages. TCRdb re-analysed the 5' RACE reads in MiXCR, keeping a single row per CDR3 protein. The table records around 800,000 distinct CDR3 sequences, about a quarter of them present only once. A further study also used this sample, focusing on T cells of mothers and their children.

Material for sequencing was blood. These receptors all stem from a boy aged 5-17 years in good health. CDR3s include the opening cysteine and the closing phenylalanine or tryptophan. The size of a clone is reported for some rows only, either as once, few or many, or as a class for expanded clones.

CDR3: CASSSGAGLEGNIQYF
length: 16
V: TRBV7-9
size: NA
J: TRBJ2-4

CDR3: CSARPGQNNEQFF
length: 13
V: TRBV20-1
size: NA
J: TRBJ2-1

CDR3: CASSGRRGLAKNIQYF
length: 16
V: TRBV5-5
size: few
J: TRBJ2-4

CDR3: CASSLGGGPSNEQFF
length: 15
V: TRBV12-3/TRBV12-4
size: NA
J: TRBJ2-1

CDR3: CSVGRRLALQETQYF
length: 15
V: TRBV29-1
size: NA
J: TRBJ2-5

CDR3: CSAPGTGSTNYGYTF
length: 15
V: TRBV20-1
size: NA
J: TRBJ1-2

CDR3: CASSLFGGRETQYF
length: 14
V: TRBV12-3/TRBV12-4
size: NA
J: TRBJ2-5

CDR3: CASSLVRGSNQPQHF
length: 15
V: TRBV7-2
size: NA
J: TRBJ1-5

CDR3: CASSQGKTSGGLDEQFF
length: 17
V: TRBV3-1
size: NA
J: NA

CDR3: CASSPPGRGETQYF
length: 14
V: TRBV18
size: few
J: NA

CDR3: CASSFYQNTEAFF
length: 13
V: TRBV5-1
size: few
J: TRBJ1-1

CDR3: CASGLVRQGAHEQYF
length: 15
V: TRBV12-5
size: few
J: TRBJ2-7

CDR3: CSASRLDRSYEQYF
length: 14
V: TRBV20-1
size: NA
J: NA

CDR3: CASSPLGRDTQYF
length: 13
V: TRBV7-3
size: NA
J: TRBJ2-3

CDR3: CASSTPSGGANEQFF
length: 15
V: TRBV12-3/TRBV12-4
size: NA
J: TRBJ2-1

CDR3: CSARTGGALETQYF
length: 14
V: TRBV20-1
size: NA
J: TRBJ2-5

CDR3: CASSYSIGVAKNIQYF
length: 16
V: TRBV6-6
size: NA
J: TRBJ2-4

CDR3: CASSQEESSNQPQHF
length: 15
V: TRBV4-2
size: NA
J: TRBJ1-5

CDR3: CASSYSGAGTDTQYF
length: 15
V: TRBV18
size: few
J: TRBJ2-3

CDR3: CASRASPVGGYTF
length: 13
V: TRBV2
size: few
J: TRBJ1-2

CDR3: CASSTPYVLTF
length: 11
V: TRBV19
size: NA
J: TRBJ2-6

CDR3: CSVEDAGYEQYF
length: 12
V: TRBV29-1
size: many
J: TRBJ2-7

CDR3: CASSSPQTGGRNQPQHF
length: 17
V: TRBV12-3/TRBV12-4
size: NA
J: TRBJ1-5

CDR3: CASRPGASWHTDTQYF
length: 16
V: TRBV27
size: NA
J: TRBJ2-3

CDR3: CASSWRTGGETQYF
length: 14
V: TRBV5-1
size: few
J: TRBJ2-5

CDR3: CASALTDTQYF
length: 11
V: TRBV12-3/TRBV12-4
size: NA
J: TRBJ2-3

CDR3: CASSYGTSNPNEQFF
length: 15
V: TRBV6-6
size: few
J: TRBJ2-1

CDR3: CASSPNSGGPWGDNEQFF
length: 18
V: TRBV7-9
size: NA
J: TRBJ2-1

CDR3: CASSLTGYEQYF
length: 12
V: TRBV27
size: many
J: TRBJ2-7

CDR3: CASGAGAEYNEQFF
length: 14
V: TRBV12-3/TRBV12-4
size: NA
J: TRBJ2-1

CDR3: CASSPPNVAGGAYEQYF
length: 17
V: TRBV7-9
size: few
J: NA

CDR3: CASSQGLKETQYF
length: 13
V: TRBV4-1
size: few
J: TRBJ2-5

CDR3: CASSLGRGNGYTF
length: 13
V: TRBV28
size: NA
J: TRBJ1-2

CDR3: CASSEDRANSPLHF
length: 14
V: TRBV10-1
size: NA
J: TRBJ1-6

CDR3: CASSVRDSGEKLFF
length: 14
V: TRBV6-1
size: few
J: TRBJ1-4

CDR3: CSVYSSTTYQGTQYF
length: 15
V: TRBV29-1
size: NA
J: TRBJ2-5

CDR3: CASRVGGGVHGELFF
length: 15
V: TRBV10-2
size: NA
J: TRBJ2-2

CDR3: CASKLQVGYGYTF
length: 13
V: TRBV2
size: NA
J: TRBJ1-2

CDR3: CASSLQRGVLGAGELFF
length: 17
V: TRBV5-5
size: few
J: TRBJ2-2

CDR3: CSVESPNVGGEYNEQFF
length: 17
V: TRBV29-1
size: NA
J: TRBJ2-1

CDR3: CASSQARGERGGDETQYF
length: 18
V: TRBV4-2
size: NA
J: TRBJ2-5

CDR3: CASSFPLDRAVGPLHF
length: 16
V: TRBV27
size: NA
J: TRBJ1-6

CDR3: CASSSPGRWNEQFF
length: 14
V: TRBV7-2
size: few
J: NA

CDR3: CSASPAGGKWHF
length: 12
V: TRBV20-1
size: NA
J: TRBJ1-5

CDR3: CASSQGTGNAETEAFF
length: 16
V: TRBV19
size: NA
J: TRBJ1-1

CDR3: CASSRGQGAGETQYF
length: 15
V: TRBV27
size: many
J: TRBJ2-5

CDR3: CASSPETDSEQYF
length: 13
V: TRBV18
size: NA
J: TRBJ2-5

CDR3: CASSKVGIEGSYNEQFF
length: 17
V: TRBV21-1
size: NA
J: TRBJ2-1